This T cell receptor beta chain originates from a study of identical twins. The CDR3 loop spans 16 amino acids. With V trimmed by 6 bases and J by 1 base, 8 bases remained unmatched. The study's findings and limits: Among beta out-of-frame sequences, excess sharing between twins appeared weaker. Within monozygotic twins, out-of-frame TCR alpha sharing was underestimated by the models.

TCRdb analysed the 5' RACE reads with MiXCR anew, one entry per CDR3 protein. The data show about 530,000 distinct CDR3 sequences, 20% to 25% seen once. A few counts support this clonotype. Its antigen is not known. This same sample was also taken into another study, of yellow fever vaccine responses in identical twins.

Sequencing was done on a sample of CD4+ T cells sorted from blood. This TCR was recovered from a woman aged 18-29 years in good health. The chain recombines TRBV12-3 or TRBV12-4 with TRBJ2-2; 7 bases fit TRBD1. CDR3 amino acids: CASSGPGQQNTGELFF. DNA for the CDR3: TGTGCCAGCAGCGGTCCGGGACAGCAGAACACCGGGGAGCTGTTTTTT.